A single sample gave rise to the 6 T cell receptor beta chains below, sequenced in a study of T cell clonotyping in hematopoietic cell transplantation. Libraries were prepared by immunoSEQ multiplex PCR; TCRdb keeps only in-frame clonotypes and omits some of them. The table lists approximately 17,000 clones, 75% to 90% of them singletons. The specimen was peripheral blood mononuclear cells. These receptors were taken from a man aged 50 to 60 in good health. Some clones in this sample may be carry-over from other donors' samples.

The J gene is TRBJ1-1, the V gene TRBV4-1; D gene ambiguous. Germline V gene sequence: CDR1 MGHRA, CDR2 YSYEKL. Trimming took off 4 bases at V and 1 base at J, with 10 bases between the two ends. There are 14 residues in the CDR3. The chain's CDR3 is CASSLVETNTEAFF. Here the CDR3 DNA reads TGCGCCAGCAGCCTGGTCGAAACGAACACTGAAGCTTTCTTT.

The chain recombines TRBV7-8 with TRBJ1-5; 7 positions match TRBD1. Per germline, CDR1 SGHVS and CDR2 FQNEAQ. The V segment lost 5 bases and the J segment 2 bases; nucleotides outside the gene matches: 3. CDR3 length: 14 amino acids. The CDR3 coding sequence is TGTGCCAGCAGCGACAGGGTTGGCAATCAGCCCCAGCATTTT. This encodes CASSDRVGNQPQHF.

The chain combines TRBV30 with TRBJ2-2, with TRBD2 identical over 9 bases. Germline assignment: CDR1 GTSNPN and CDR2 SVGIG (reference sequence). CDR3 length: 14 amino acids. Trimming removed 8 bases from V and 0 bases from J; junction bases left unmatched: 4. This CDR3 reads CAGPSGTNTGELFF. The DNA of the CDR3 is TGTGCCGGACCTAGCGGGACGAACACCGGGGAGCTGTTTTTT. The entire variable domain, with the rest obtained from reference TRBV30 and TRBJ2-2, is as follows: SQTIHQWPATLVQPVGSPLSLECTVEGTSNPNLYWYRQAAGRGLQLLFYSVGIGQISSEVPQNLSASRPQDRQFILSSKKLLLSDSGFYLCAGPSGTNTGELFFGEGSRLTVL.

This clone appeared a few times. The chain uses TRBV9 and TRBJ1-1; 8 bases agree with TRBD1. Germline loops: CDR1 SGDLS, CDR2 YYNGEE. The CDR3 runs 15 residues. The V segment lost 4 bases and the J segment 1 base; nucleotides outside the gene matches: 6. The CDR3 reads CASSSLGQGNTEAFF. For the CDR3, the DNA is TGTGCCAGCAGCAGCCTCGGACAGGGGAACACTGAAGCTTTCTTT.

This clone was seen more than once but under ten times. The chain links TRBV29-1 to TRBJ2-3; no firm D call. The CDR3 length is 12 residues. Germline CDR1 SQVTM, CDR2 ANQGSEA. The V end lost 5 bases, the J end lost 0 bases, and 6 bases lay between the germline ends. The CDR3 loop reads CSVKSSTDTQYF. The CDR3 DNA reads as TGCAGCGTTAAGTCTAGCACAGATACGCAGTATTTT.

This sequence joins TRBV5-1 and TRBJ1-2, with D perhaps matching TRBD1 (5 bases). Germline V lookup: CDR1 SGHRS, CDR2 YFSETQ. The V and J ends lost 6 bases and 6 bases respectively, with 18 bases between them. This CDR3 is built from 14 residues. CDR3 nucleotides: TGCGCCAGCATCTCCAGCCCAGGGAGGCATGGCTACACCTTC. This gives the protein CASISSPGRHGYTF.